These 15 T cell receptor beta chains share one sample of origin, sequenced in a study of T-cell reconstitution after alpha-beta-depleted transplantation in children. As it was prepared, the TCRbeta library received unique molecular identifiers. A single record per CDR3 protein comes from TCRdb applying MiXCR to the PCR reads. The sample lists roughly 100,000 distinct CDR3 sequences; under 9% were seen once. Sequences were derived from PBMCs, sampled before TCRalphabeta/CD19-depleted stem cell transplant. Receptors were obtained from a boy aged 2 to 10 with acute lymphoblastic leukemia, due to receive a stem cell transplant.

As concerns this clonotype: This could be a read error, since a much larger clone is one nucleotide away. No conserved phenylalanine or tryptophan is present at the end of the CDR3, so a read error is the likely explanation. The J gene is TRBJ2-1, the V gene TRBV20-1; TRBD2 matches 12 bases. CDR3 length: 16 amino acids. Germline V gene sequence: CDR1 DFQATT, CDR2 SNEGSKA (reference sequence). V gave up 6 bases and J gave up 9 bases; unmatched junction bases: 15. Here the CDR3 DNA reads TGCAGTGCGGTTACCTTACTAGCGGGGGGTCGGAGTGAGCAGTTCTCC. Its protein is CSAVTLLAGGRSEQFS.

This clonotype turned up a few times. The genes are TRBV11-2 and TRBJ2-5, with a weak D call TRBD2 (5 bases). V was clipped by 1 base and J by 5 bases, with 17 bases between them. Looked up from germline, CDR1 is SGHAT and CDR2 is FQNNGV. This CDR3 is built from 16 residues. The CDR3 spells CASSLGRARRQETQYF. In nucleotides, the CDR3 is TGTGCCAGCAGCTTAGGGCGGGCCCGCAGGCAGGAGACCCAGTACTTC.

The chain joins TRBV3-1 to TRBJ2-1; 8 nucleotides match TRBD2. Germline CDR1 is LGHDT and CDR2 is YNNKEL (reference sequence). The CDR3 contains 18 residues. J was trimmed by 4 bases and V by 1 base; bases with no gene match: 12. This CDR3 reads CASSQGRGGPPYYNEQFF. As DNA, the CDR3 is TGTGCCAGCAGCCAAGGTCGGGGGGGGCCTCCCTATTACAATGAGCAGTTCTTC.

This clonotype was seen repeatedly, ten times or more. The gene calls are TRBV5-1 and TRBJ1-6, with TRBD1 as a possible D gene (5 bases). V shed 0 bases and J shed 7 bases, with 14 bases lying between them. Germline CDR1 and CDR2: SGHRS and YFSETQ. The CDR3 has 16 amino acids. CDR3 DNA sequence: TGCGCCAGCAGCTTGGGGGCCGGGACGGCAAATTCACCCCTCCACTTT. This sequence encodes CASSLGAGTANSPLHF.

This clonotype was observed many times. V and J are TRBV18 and TRBJ2-5; D uncertain. Germline V gene sequence: CDR1 KGHSH, CDR2 LQKENI. V was clipped by 8 bases and J by 1 base, with 14 bases between them. The CDR3 runs to 14 residues. As DNA, the CDR3 is TGTGCCAGCACGGAAGGAATCACCCAAGAGACCCAGTACTTC. Translating gives CASTEGITQETQYF.

This clonotype was counted ten times or more. The gene calls are TRBV5-6 and TRBJ1-2; D remains unclear. V was shortened by 1 base and J by 4 bases, with 8 bases between the two germline ends. CDR1 and CDR2 (germline): SGHDT, YYEEEE. This CDR3 region has 13 residues. The CDR3 here is CASSLSSTYGYTF. CDR3 DNA: TGTGCCAGCAGCTTGTCCAGCACCTATGGCTACACCTTC.

This clonotype was seen only a few times. The chain uses TRBV7-2 and TRBJ2-7, with D perhaps assigned TRBD1 or TRBD2 (5 bases each). CDR1 is SGHTA, CDR2 FQGNSA, per germline. V dropped 1 base and J dropped 3 bases, with 13 bases sitting between them. The CDR3 is 15 residues long. The CDR3 spells CASSLEGPGSYEQYF. CDR3 sequence (DNA): TGTGCCAGCAGCTTAGAAGGCCCAGGGAGCTACGAGCAGTACTTC.

This clonotype occurred a few times. The chain recombines TRBV4-1 with TRBJ1-5; TRBD1 matches at 7 bases. CDR3 length: 16 residues. Germline values: CDR1 MGHRA, CDR2 YSYEKL. The ends lost 4 bases at V and 3 bases at J; junction bases unmatched: 9. The CDR3 here is CASSPTGVTDNQPQHF. In DNA, the CDR3 is TGCGCCAGCAGCCCCACAGGGGTTACGGACAATCAGCCCCAGCATTTT.

This clonotype occurred a few times. This chain uses TRBV20-1 with TRBJ1-5, with D maybe TRBD1 (5 bases). Germline V gene lookup returns CDR1 DFQATT and CDR2 SNEGSKA (reference sequence). V was trimmed by 0 bases and J by 7 bases, leaving 10 bases between them. The CDR3 loop spans 13 amino acids. The DNA for the CDR3 is TGCAGTGCTAGAGAGGGACTAAACCAGCCCCAGCATTTT. Translating it yields CSAREGLNQPQHF.

This rearrangement joins TRBV6-5 to TRBJ1-5; unclear D gene. The V and J ends lost 3 bases and 7 bases respectively, with 16 bases between them. The CDR3 contains 15 residues. Germline-derived CDR1 and CDR2 are MNHEY and SVGAGI. CDR3 protein: CASSYPATVGQPQHF. CDR3 DNA: TGTGCCAGCAGTTATCCCGCGACTGTGGGGCAGCCCCAGCATTTT.

The chain has TRBV5-1 and TRBJ2-7; TRBD1 agrees at 8 bases. V dropped 7 bases and J dropped 6; count of bases not matched to a gene: 12. Germline values: CDR1 SGHRS, CDR2 YFSETQ. The CDR3 is 14 residues long. The CDR3 loop reads CASGTGTGGGEQYF. CDR3 nucleotides: TGCGCCAGCGGAACCGGGACAGGTGGCGGCGAGCAGTACTTC.

This clonotype has only a few counts. The CDR3 spells CASSLTGVQPQHF. DNA of the CDR3: TGTGCCAGCAGCTTGACAGGGGTTCAGCCCCAGCATTTT. The chain has TRBV7-2 and TRBJ1-5; TRBD1 agrees at 8 bases. V shed 3 bases and J 6 bases; nucleotides not matched to a gene: 1. Germline CDR1 is SGHTA and CDR2 is FQGNSA. The CDR3 has 13 residues.

The rearrangement joins TRBV12-1 to TRBJ2-2. TRBV12-1 is given as a pseudogene. This CDR3 has 16 residues. CDR3 amino acids: CASSFAGSANTGELFF. The CDR3 nucleotides read TGTGCCAGCAGCTTTGCGGGCTCGGCGAACACCGGGGAGCTGTTTTTT.

This clonotype was detected only a few times. The J gene is TRBJ1-3, the V gene TRBV7-9, with D tentatively TRBD1 (5 bases). The CDR3 has 15 residues. The V end was cut by 5 bases, the J end by 0 bases, with 11 bases between. Germline V lookup: CDR1 SEHNR, CDR2 FQNEAQ (reference sequence). The CDR3 region is CASSPRGDSGNTIYF. The DNA for the CDR3 is TGTGCCAGCAGCCCTCGAGGGGACTCTGGAAACACCATATATTTT.

This clonotype was seen a handful of times. This chain joins TRBV5-1 and TRBJ2-7; D uncertain. Trimming cost V 0 bases and J 5 bases, with 9 bases left between them. The V gene's germline CDR1 is SGHRS and CDR2 YFSETQ. This CDR3 has 13 residues. DNA of the CDR3: TGCGCCAGCAGCTTGGCCGAGGCTAACGAGCAGTACTTC. Encoded protein: CASSLAEANEQYF.